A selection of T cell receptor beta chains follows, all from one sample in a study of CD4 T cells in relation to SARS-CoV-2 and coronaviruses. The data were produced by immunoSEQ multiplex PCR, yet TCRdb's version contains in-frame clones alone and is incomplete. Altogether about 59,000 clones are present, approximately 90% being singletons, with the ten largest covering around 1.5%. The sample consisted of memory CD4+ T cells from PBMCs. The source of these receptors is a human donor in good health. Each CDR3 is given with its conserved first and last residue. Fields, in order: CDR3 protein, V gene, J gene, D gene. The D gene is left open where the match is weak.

CDR3 protein: CASSRTEIGASLTVTAEQFF; V gene: TRBV7-9; J gene: TRBJ2-1; D gene: .
CDR3 protein: CASSSGTGRYNEQFF; V gene: TRBV7-2; J gene: TRBJ2-1; D gene: TRBD1
CDR3 protein: CASSQSDAHPGNEQFF; V gene: TRBV4-2; J gene: TRBJ2-1; D gene: .
CDR3 protein: CASSLSQETQYF; V gene: TRBV27; J gene: TRBJ2-5; D gene: .
CDR3 protein: CASSLVGGNTGELFF; V gene: TRBV7-8; J gene: TRBJ2-2; D gene: .
CDR3 protein: CASSQEALSGNTIYF; V gene: TRBV3-1/TRBV3-2; J gene: TRBJ1-3; D gene: .
CDR3 protein: CASSQEGGGEQYF; V gene: TRBV4-1; J gene: TRBJ2-7; D gene: .
CDR3 protein: CASSSDRGYEQFF; V gene: TRBV5-1; J gene: TRBJ2-1; D gene: TRBD1
CDR3 protein: CASSKVEANYGYTF; V gene: TRBV21-1; J gene: TRBJ1-2; D gene: .
CDR3 protein: CASSLQPTGWEQFF; V gene: TRBV28; J gene: TRBJ2-1; D gene: .
CDR3 protein: CASSLGGNSPLHF; V gene: TRBV11-2; J gene: TRBJ1-6; D gene: .
CDR3 protein: CATSRGNRGITNIQYF; V gene: TRBV15; J gene: TRBJ2-4; D gene: TRBD1
CDR3 protein: CASSFRTEPYEQYF; V gene: TRBV7-2; J gene: TRBJ2-7; D gene: .
CDR3 protein: CASSEWGAYNEQFF; V gene: TRBV6-1; J gene: TRBJ2-1; D gene: .
CDR3 protein: CSAQDYGYTF; V gene: TRBV29-1; J gene: TRBJ1-2; D gene: .